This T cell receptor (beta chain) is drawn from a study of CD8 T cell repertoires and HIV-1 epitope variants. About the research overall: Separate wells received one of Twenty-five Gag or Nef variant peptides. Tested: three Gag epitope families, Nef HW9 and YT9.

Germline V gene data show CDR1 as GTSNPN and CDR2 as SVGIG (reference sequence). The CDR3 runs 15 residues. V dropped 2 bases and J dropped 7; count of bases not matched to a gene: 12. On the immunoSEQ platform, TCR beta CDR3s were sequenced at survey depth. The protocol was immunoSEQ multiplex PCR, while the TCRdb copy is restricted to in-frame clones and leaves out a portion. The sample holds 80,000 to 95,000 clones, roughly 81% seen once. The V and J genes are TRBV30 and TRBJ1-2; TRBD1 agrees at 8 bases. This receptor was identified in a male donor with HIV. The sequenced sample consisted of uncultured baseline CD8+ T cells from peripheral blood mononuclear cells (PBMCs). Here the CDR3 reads CAWSFNLGTGGGYTF. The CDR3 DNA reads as TGTGCCTGGAGTTTTAACCTCGGGACAGGTGGTGGCTACACCTTC.